This T cell receptor (beta chain) was sequenced for a study of CD8+CD57+ T cells in acquired aplastic anemia. Study information: Yields of DNA that came from sorted CD4+ and CD8+ cells averaged about 2.9 ug. Study conclusions and caveats: Between patients and controls, 25 to 30 CD8+ CDR3 sequences were found in common.

This CDR3 region has 11 residues. CDR1 is DFQATT and CDR2 is SNEGSKA in the germline V gene (reference sequence). The sequenced patients had an expansion of CD8+CD57+ cells seen by flow cytometry. With regard to this clonotype: Its antigen is still unknown. A much larger clone sits a single nucleotide away, making a read error possible.

Genomic DNA acted as the template from which TCR beta VDJ combination and CDR3 sequence profiling were carried out. TCRdb reprocessed the reads via MiXCR and lists one record per CDR3 protein. Among some 98,000 distinct CDR3 sequences, about 66% were seen once, and the ten largest hold roughly two thirds. The sample consisted of sorted CD4+, CD8+, or CD8+CD57+ T cells (not recorded which) from PBMCs. The TCR comes from a human donor with aplastic anemia. The rearrangement links TRBV20-1 to TRBJ1-2; D ambiguous. CDR3 protein: CSAKPNYCYTF. CDR3 bases: TGCAGTGCCAAACCGAACTATTGCTACACCTTC.